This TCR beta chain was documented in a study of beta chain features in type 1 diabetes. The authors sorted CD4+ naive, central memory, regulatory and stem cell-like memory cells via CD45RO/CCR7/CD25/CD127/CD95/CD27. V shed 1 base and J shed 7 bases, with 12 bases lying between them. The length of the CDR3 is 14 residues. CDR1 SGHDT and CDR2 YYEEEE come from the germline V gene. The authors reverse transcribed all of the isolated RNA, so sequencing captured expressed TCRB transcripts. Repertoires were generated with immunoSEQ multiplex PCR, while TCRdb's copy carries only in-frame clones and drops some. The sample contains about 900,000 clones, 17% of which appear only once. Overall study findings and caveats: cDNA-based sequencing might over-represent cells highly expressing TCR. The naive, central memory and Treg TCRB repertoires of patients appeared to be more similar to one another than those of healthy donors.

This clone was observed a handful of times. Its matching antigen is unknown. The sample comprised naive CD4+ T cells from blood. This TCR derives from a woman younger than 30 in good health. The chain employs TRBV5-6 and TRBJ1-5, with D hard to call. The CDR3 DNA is TGTGCCAGCAGCTTGTTTTTGCAGAAGCAGCCCCAGCATTTT. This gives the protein CASSLFLQKQPQHF. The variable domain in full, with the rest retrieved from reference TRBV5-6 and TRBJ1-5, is DAGVTQSPTHLIKTRGQQVTLRCSPKSGHDTVSWYQQALGQGPQFIFQYYEEEERQRGNFPDRFSGHQFPNYSSELNVNALLLGDSALYLCASSLFLQKQPQHFGDGTRLSIL.